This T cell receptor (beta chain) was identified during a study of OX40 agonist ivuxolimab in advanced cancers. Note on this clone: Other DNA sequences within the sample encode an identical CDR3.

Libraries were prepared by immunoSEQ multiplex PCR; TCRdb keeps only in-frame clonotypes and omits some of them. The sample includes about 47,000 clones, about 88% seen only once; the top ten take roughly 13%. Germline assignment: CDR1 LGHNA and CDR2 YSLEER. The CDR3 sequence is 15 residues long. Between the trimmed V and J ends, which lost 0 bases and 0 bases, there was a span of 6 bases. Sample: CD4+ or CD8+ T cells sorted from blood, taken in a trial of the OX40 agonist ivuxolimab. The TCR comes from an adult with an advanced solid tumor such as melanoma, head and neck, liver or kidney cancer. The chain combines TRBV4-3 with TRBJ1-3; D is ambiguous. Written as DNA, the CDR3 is TGCGCCAGCAGCCAAGACAGGTCCTCTGGAAACACCATATATTTT. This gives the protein CASSQDRSSGNTIYF.